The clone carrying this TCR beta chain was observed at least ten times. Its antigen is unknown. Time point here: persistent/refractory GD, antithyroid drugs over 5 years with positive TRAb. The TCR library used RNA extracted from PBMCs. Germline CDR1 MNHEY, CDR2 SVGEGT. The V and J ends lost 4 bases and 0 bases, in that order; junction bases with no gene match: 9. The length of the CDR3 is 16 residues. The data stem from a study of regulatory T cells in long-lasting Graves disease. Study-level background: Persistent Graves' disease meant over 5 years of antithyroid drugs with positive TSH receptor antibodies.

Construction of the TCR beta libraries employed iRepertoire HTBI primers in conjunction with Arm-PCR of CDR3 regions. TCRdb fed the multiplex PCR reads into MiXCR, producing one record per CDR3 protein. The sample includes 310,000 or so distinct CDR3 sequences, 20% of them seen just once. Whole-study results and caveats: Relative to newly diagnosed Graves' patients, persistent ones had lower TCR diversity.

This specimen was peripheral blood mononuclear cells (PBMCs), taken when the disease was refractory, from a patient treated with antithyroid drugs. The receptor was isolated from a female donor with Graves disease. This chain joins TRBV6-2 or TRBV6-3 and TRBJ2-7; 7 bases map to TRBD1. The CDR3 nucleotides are TGTGCCAGCAGTTCGCCACCCGGGACAGTCTCCTACGAGCAGTACTTC. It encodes CASSSPPGTVSYEQYF.